These 10 T cell receptor beta chains were sequenced from one sample in a study of T cells after yellow fever vaccination. Using its own MiXCR run on the 5' RACE reads, TCRdb lists one record per CDR3 protein. Of tens of thousands of distinct CDR3 sequences listed, 7.4% are singletons. The material was CD8+ T cells sorted from PBMCs, obtained 15 days after the yellow fever booster vaccination. The receptors shown here come from a man aged 30 to 45 who received the YFV17D yellow fever vaccine.

By its share, this clonotype is medium-sized. The CDR3 region is CSARGGQGYETQYF. The CDR3 DNA sequence: TGCAGTGCTAGAGGAGGACAGGGGTATGAGACCCAGTACTTC. V and J are TRBV20-1 and TRBJ2-5; 9 nucleotides match TRBD1. There are 14 residues in the CDR3. Germline values: CDR1 DFQATT, CDR2 SNEGSKA (reference sequence). J lost 5 bases, V lost 1 base, and 5 bases had no gene match.

This clonotype appeared many times. The chain combines TRBV4-3 with TRBJ2-2; 12 bases agree with TRBD2. The J segment lost 7 bases and the V segment lost 2 bases, leaving 5 bases of the junction unmatched. Germline CDR1 reads LGHNA; CDR2 reads YSLEER. The CDR3 length is 16 residues. CDR3 region: CASSQIGLAGIGELFF. The DNA for the CDR3 is TGCGCCAGCAGCCAAATCGGACTAGCGGGAATCGGGGAGCTGTTTTTT.

This clonotype showed up many times. The chain has TRBV27 and TRBJ2-7; no clear D. The CDR3 spans 12 residues. The V and J ends lost 5 bases and 4 bases respectively, with 9 bases between them. Per the germline V gene, CDR1 is MNHEY and CDR2 is SMNVEV (reference sequence). CDR3 in amino acids: CASSDGSYEQYF. For the CDR3, the DNA is TGTGCCAGCAGTGACGGATCTTACGAGCAGTACTTC.

This clonotype came up a few times. J is TRBJ2-6 and V is TRBV15; D remains ambiguous. Germline V gives CDR1 LNHNV, CDR2 YYDKDF (reference sequence). The CDR3 runs 16 residues. V was pared by 2 bases and J by 5 bases, with 13 bases between. In nucleotides, the CDR3 is TGTGCCACCAGCAGACCCTTCGGGCGAAGGGCCAACGTCCTGACTTTC. Its translation: CATSRPFGRRANVLTF. Variable domain in full (rest from reference TRBV15 and TRBJ2-6): DAMVIQNPRYQVTQFGKPVTLSCSQTLNHNVMYWYQQKSSQAPKLLFHYYDKDFNNEADTPDNFQSRRPNTSFCFLDIRSPGLGDTAMYLCATSRPFGRRANVLTFGAGSRLTVL.

This clonotype was detected ten times or more. V gene TRBV20-1 combines with J gene TRBJ2-3; 12 positions match TRBD2. This CDR3 is built from 15 residues. The germline V gene encodes CDR1 DFQATT and CDR2 SNEGSKA (reference sequence). V trimming: 7 bases; J trimming: 6 bases; junction bases outside the gene matches: 11. The CDR3: CSVRTSGTPMDTQYF. The DNA of the CDR3 is TGCAGTGTTCGGACTAGCGGGACGCCCATGGATACGCAGTATTTT.

This clonotype was counted at least ten times. The chain uses TRBV6-1 and TRBJ2-7; D gene unclear. CDR1 and CDR2 from the germline V gene are MNHNS and SASEGT. V was trimmed by 1 base and J by 7 bases, leaving 8 bases between them. This CDR3 has 12 amino acids. The DNA for the CDR3 is TGTGCCAGCAGTGAAGTACAGCTAGAGCAGTACTTC. This gives the protein CASSEVQLEQYF.

At least ten counts were recorded for this clonotype. V gene TRBV15 combines with J gene TRBJ2-5, with 12 bases fitting TRBD1. V lost 4 bases and J lost 5; bases outside the gene matches: 8. Germline V CDR1 and CDR2: LNHNV, YYDKDF (reference sequence). This CDR3 comprises 16 residues. CDR3 DNA: TGTGCCACCAGCATAAGGGACAGGGGGCGCCGTGAGACCCAGTACTTC. Amino acid sequence: CATSIRDRGRRETQYF.

In this sample, this clonotype turned up many times. The DNA of the CDR3 is TGCAGTGTCCCGGCTTGGGGCGAGCAGTTCTTC. Its protein product is CSVPAWGEQFF. This chain connects TRBV20-1 to TRBJ2-1; TRBD1 is a possible D gene (5 bases). The V gene's germline CDR1 is DFQATT and CDR2 SNEGSKA (reference sequence). The ends were cut back, 7 bases at V and 10 bases at J, with 14 bases in the middle. The CDR3 covers 11 residues.

This rearrangement joins TRBV5-3 to TRBJ2-7, with a tentative D call TRBD1 (5 bases). TRBV5-3 is an open reading frame, and its role is uncertain. V was pared by 9 bases and J by 2 bases, with 15 bases between. CDR3 length equals 13 residues. DNA for the CDR3: TGTGCCATGGGCGCAGGGCTCCCCTACGAGCAGTACTTC. Its protein product is CAMGAGLPYEQYF.

In this sample, this clonotype turned up a few times. The J gene is TRBJ2-3, the V gene TRBV6-2 or TRBV6-3; D may match TRBD1 or TRBD2 (6 bases each). Per germline, CDR1 MNHEY and CDR2 SVGEGT. V lost 6 bases and J lost 2, with 15 bases in between. The CDR3 has 15 residues. The CDR3 sequence is CASRSAGHHTDTQYF. Written as DNA, the CDR3 is TGTGCCAGCAGAAGTGCGGGACACCACACAGATACGCAGTATTTT.